These 29 T cell receptor beta chains were sequenced from one sample in a study of identical twins. TCRdb processed the 5' RACE reads anew with MiXCR; each CDR3 protein has one entry. The table records under 400,000 distinct CDR3 sequences, roughly 9% of them present only once. Sequencing was carried out using naive T cells sorted from blood. The receptors were gathered from a woman aged 50 to 60 in good health.

This chain connects TRBV2 to TRBJ2-7; D might be TRBD1 or TRBD2, each matching 5 bases. The V gene lost 4 bases and the J gene lost 7 bases, with 11 bases spanning the gap. Looked up from germline, CDR1 is SNHLY and CDR2 is FYNNEI. The CDR3 has 12 residues. The CDR3 DNA follows: TGTGCCAGCAGTGTCGGGGCCATAGAGCAGTACGTC. Translation: CASSVGAIEQYV.

This clonotype has ten or more counts. The chain uses TRBV10-3 and TRBJ2-7; D is uncertain. This CDR3 spans 12 amino acids. Germline values: CDR1 ENHRY, CDR2 SYGVKD. Trimming pared 3 bases from V and 2 bases from J, leaving 5 bases between. CDR3 sequence: CAISDPPYEQYV. Here the CDR3 DNA reads TGTGCCATCAGTGACCCACCCTACGAGCAGTACGTC.

The gene calls are TRBV5-1 and TRBJ2-1; 9 bases match TRBD2. CDR1 SGHRS and CDR2 YFSETQ come from the germline V gene. This CDR3 comprises 16 residues. The ends lost 4 bases at V and 7 bases at J; junction bases unmatched: 12. CDR3 region: CASSTQLAGPGNEQFF. CDR3 nucleotide sequence: TGCGCCAGCAGCACCCAGCTAGCGGGGCCCGGGAATGAGCAGTTCTTC.

Concerning this clonotype: Possible read error: a much larger clone is one base away. The chain recombines TRBV20-1 with TRBJ2-5, with D unclear. The CDR3 contains 12 residues. The V and J ends lost 3 bases and 1 base respectively, with 6 bases between them. The germline V gene has CDR1 DFQATT and CDR2 SNEGSKA (reference sequence). This chain's CDR3 is CSASFLQETQYF. The CDR3 DNA is TGCAGTGCTAGCTTCCTCCAAGAGACCCAGTACTTC.

At least ten counts were recorded for this clonotype. The chain links TRBV5-1 to TRBJ2-1; 10 positions match TRBD2. J was trimmed by 6 bases and V by 4 bases; bases with no gene match: 7. Germline V lookup: CDR1 SGHRS, CDR2 YFSETQ. The CDR3 runs to 15 residues. CDR3 sequence reads: CASSPGLAIPNEQFF. The CDR3 region has the DNA TGCGCCAGCAGCCCGGGACTAGCGATTCCCAATGAGCAGTTCTTC.

V is TRBV15 and J is TRBJ2-7, with 12 bases aligning to TRBD1. Germline V gene lookup returns CDR1 LNHNV and CDR2 YYDKDF (reference sequence). The CDR3 is 16 residues long. Germline trimming cut 3 bases from V and 1 base from J; bases unmatched to any gene: 4. CDR3 in DNA: TGTGCCACCAGCAGGGGGACAGGGGGCGCATCCTACGAGCAGTACTTC. Its translation is CATSRGTGGASYEQYF.

The table lists this clonotype with many counts. The chain carries TRBV9 and TRBJ1-1; D may be TRBD1 (5 bases). V lost 4 bases and J 4 bases, leaving 20 bases between the germline ends. The CDR3 runs 16 residues. The germline CDR1 and CDR2 sequences are SGDLS and YYNGEE. This CDR3 reads CASSPGGEAVGTEAFF. The CDR3 coding sequence is TGTGCCAGCAGCCCCGGGGGAGAGGCGGTGGGCACTGAAGCTTTCTTT.

The J gene is TRBJ1-1, the V gene TRBV6-6; TRBD1 matches at 11 bases. Germline CDR1 is MNHNY and CDR2 is SVGAGI (reference sequence). The CDR3 runs 18 residues. V lost 0 bases to trimming and J lost 4 bases; unmatched junction nucleotides: 10. The CDR3 DNA follows: TGTGCCAGCAGTTACTCAACCAAGGACAGGGGGCGAATCACTGAAGCTTTCTTT. This codes for CASSYSTKDRGRITEAFF.

V and J are TRBV29-1 and TRBJ1-2; TRBD1 might be the D (5 bases). V lost 7 bases and J 3 bases, leaving 15 bases between the germline ends. CDR1 SQVTM and CDR2 ANQGSEA come from the germline V gene. The CDR3 runs to 13 residues. CDR3 bases: TGCAGCGGCCGGGGGGTAGGGGACTATGGCTACACCTTC. Amino acid sequence: CSGRGVGDYGYTF.

The sample holds a few counts of this clonotype. The V gene is TRBV7-8, the J gene TRBJ2-1; tentatively, D is TRBD1 (5 bases). V lost 0 bases and J 5 bases, leaving 8 bases between the germline ends. This CDR3 region has 14 residues. In germline, CDR1 is SGHVS, CDR2 FQNEAQ. CDR3 loop: CASSLADTHNEQFF. The CDR3 nucleotides read TGTGCCAGCAGCTTAGCGGACACGCACAATGAGCAGTTCTTC.

This clonotype was seen ten or more times. The chain recombines TRBV28 with TRBJ2-1; D not certain. Per the germline V gene, CDR1 is MDHEN and CDR2 is SYDVKM. The ends were cut back, 5 bases at V and 6 bases at J, with 8 bases in the middle. The CDR3 runs to 12 residues. CDR3 in DNA: TGTGCCAGCAGTCTTCTACCCAATGAGCAGTTCTTC. It yields the protein CASSLLPNEQFF.

This clonotype was counted ten times or more. The chain uses TRBV28 and TRBJ1-1, with D hard to call. Germline CDR1 and CDR2: MDHEN and SYDVKM. Trimming shortened V by 8 bases and J by 5 bases, and 15 bases separated the two germline ends. The CDR3 extends over 13 amino acids. CDR3 in DNA: TGTGCCAGCCGCGGAAATGAGGGTACTGAAGCTTTCTTT. This encodes CASRGNEGTEAFF. Variable domain in full (rest from reference TRBV28 and TRBJ1-1): DVKVTQSSRYLVKRTGEKVFLECVQDMDHENMFWYRQDPGLGLRLIYFSYDVKMKEKGDIPEGYSVSREKKERFSLILESASTNQTSMYLCASRGNEGTEAFFGQGTRLTVV.

The sample holds a few counts of this clonotype. V gene TRBV3-1 combines with J gene TRBJ2-7; 7 bases match TRBD2. Trimming at V came to 1 base and at J to 6 bases, leaving 3 bases not matched to a gene. Germline CDR1 is LGHDT and CDR2 is YNNKEL (reference sequence). The CDR3 extends over 13 amino acids. CDR3 bases: TGTGCCAGCAGCCAAGTGGCGGGAGCCGAGCAGTACGTC. Amino acid sequence: CASSQVAGAEQYV.

The sample holds a few counts of this clonotype. This chain links TRBV12-3 or TRBV12-4 with TRBJ2-5; the D is unclear. The CDR3 is 14 residues long. V was pared by 1 base and J by 2 bases, with 8 bases between. CDR3: CASSLEVGQETQYF. The DNA of the CDR3 is TGTGCCAGCAGTTTAGAAGTAGGGCAAGAGACCCAGTACTTC.

Only a few counts were recorded for this clonotype. J is TRBJ2-2 and V is TRBV19; 7 bases are shared with TRBD2. The V segment lost 5 bases and the J segment 6 bases; nucleotides outside the gene matches: 3. CDR3 length equals 13 residues. CDR1 and CDR2 (germline): LNHDA, SQIVND (reference sequence). The CDR3 loop reads CASSFGLAGELFF. In DNA form, the CDR3 reads TGTGCCAGTAGTTTCGGACTAGCCGGGGAGCTGTTTTTT.

As concerns this clonotype: One junction end disagrees with the germline gene, perhaps due to a read error. The V gene is TRBV7-7, the J gene TRBJ2-5; D call uncertain. From germline, CDR1 is SSHAT and CDR2 FNYEAQ (reference sequence). The CDR3 has 13 residues. The CDR3 here is CASSLVTGETQYF. CDR3 coding DNA: TGTGCTAGCAGCTTAGTGACGGGCGAGACCCAGTACTTC.

The chain joins TRBV20-1 to TRBJ2-7; TRBD1 aligns across 7 bases. Looked up from germline, CDR1 is DFQATT and CDR2 is SNEGSKA (reference sequence). The J segment lost 2 bases and the V segment lost 6 bases, leaving 13 bases of the junction unmatched. This CDR3 is built from 15 residues. Here the CDR3 reads CSALGGGERTYEQYF. CDR3 DNA sequence: TGCAGTGCCTTAGGGGGCGGTGAAAGAACCTACGAGCAGTACTTC.

There are a few counts of this clonotype. J is TRBJ1-4 and V is TRBV27; no clear D. With 5 bases removed from V and 8 bases from J, the gap between germline ends came to 21 bases. The CDR3 runs to 16 residues. Germline lookup yields CDR1 MNHEY and CDR2 SMNVEV (reference sequence). This CDR3 is CASSINPGSRSEKLFF. The CDR3 DNA sequence: TGTGCCAGCAGTATAAACCCTGGCTCCAGGAGCGAAAAACTGTTTTTT.

The rearrangement joins TRBV6-5 to TRBJ1-3, with D unclear. The CDR3 covers 13 residues. Per the germline V gene, CDR1 is MNHEY and CDR2 is SVGAGI. Trimming removed 6 bases from V and 4 bases from J, with 10 bases in between. The CDR3 sequence: CASSPVLGNTIYF. CDR3 DNA: TGTGCCAGCAGCCCGGTCCTCGGAAACACCATATATTTT.

This clonotype was detected a few times. The chain links TRBV5-1 to TRBJ2-7, with D possibly being TRBD1 (5 bases). V lost 1 base and J 6 bases, leaving 20 bases between the germline ends. The CDR3 has 16 residues. The germline gives CDR1 SGHRS, CDR2 YFSETQ. The CDR3 DNA reads as TGCGCCAGCAGCTTGTCTGGGAAAGGGGTGTATGGCGAGCAGTACTTC. This codes for CASSLSGKGVYGEQYF. Complete variable domain (other parts from reference TRBV5-1 and TRBJ2-7): KAGVTQTPRYLIKTRGQQVTLSCSPISGHRSVSWYQQTPGQGLQFLFEYFSETQRNKGNFPGRFSGRQFSNSRSEMNVSTLELGDSALYLCASSLSGKGVYGEQYFGPGTRLTVT.

This clonotype was recorded a few times. The chain is built from TRBV20-1 and TRBJ2-3, with TRBD1 as a possible D gene (6 bases). The V end lost 5 bases, the J end lost 6 bases, and 21 bases lay between the germline ends. Germline lookup yields CDR1 DFQATT and CDR2 SNEGSKA (reference sequence). This CDR3 spans 15 amino acids. Here the CDR3 DNA reads TGCAGTGCTGACAGGATAGGGAAGAAGGAGGATACGCAGTATTTT. Its protein is CSADRIGKKEDTQYF.

This clonotype has ten or more counts. V gene TRBV18 combines with J gene TRBJ2-5; D is perhaps TRBD2 (6 bases). Trimming pared 2 bases from V and 5 bases from J, leaving 9 bases between. CDR1 KGHSH and CDR2 LQKENI come from the germline V gene. This CDR3 contains 13 residues. The CDR3 loop is CASSPRGGETQYF. CDR3 nucleotides: TGTGCCAGCTCACCAAGGGGAGGCGAGACCCAGTACTTC.

This clonotype showed up many times. The V and J genes are TRBV6-1 and TRBJ1-2, with 9 bases aligning to TRBD1. The germline V gene encodes CDR1 MNHNS and CDR2 SASEGT. V gave up 4 bases and J gave up 4 bases; unmatched junction bases: 7. There are 15 residues in the CDR3. The CDR3 nucleotides read TGTGCCAGCAGTGGCGGACAGGGGATCGGCTATGGCTACACCTTC. Translated, it gives CASSGGQGIGYGYTF.

This clonotype has a handful of counts. The chain has TRBV7-3 and TRBJ2-2, with TRBD1 matching over 8 bases. V shed 8 bases, J shed 0 bases, and the junction held 2 bases outside the gene matches. The CDR3 loop spans 14 amino acids. Per germline, CDR1 SGHTA and CDR2 FQGTGA. CDR3 in amino acids: CASGQGTNTGELFF. CDR3 in DNA: TGTGCCAGCGGACAGGGAACGAACACCGGGGAGCTGTTTTTT.

This rearrangement joins TRBV4-2 to TRBJ2-1; D is unresolved. CDR3 length equals 14 residues. Between the trimmed V and J ends, which lost 0 bases and 5 bases, there was a span of 8 bases. Germline CDR1 is LGHNA and CDR2 is YNFKEQ. The CDR3 spells CASSQEWRHNEQFF. The DNA for the CDR3 is TGTGCCAGCAGCCAAGAATGGCGTCACAATGAGCAGTTCTTC.

This chain links TRBV4-1 with TRBJ2-1; D may correspond to TRBD1 or TRBD2 (5 bases each). The V gene's germline CDR1 is MGHRA and CDR2 YSYEKL. The length of the CDR3 is 17 residues. Trimming stripped 0 bases from V and 6 bases from J, with 18 bases between. For the CDR3, the DNA is TGCGCCAGCAGCCAAGAGGGGACGGGTACACTCCCCAATGAGCAGTTCTTC. Encoded protein: CASSQEGTGTLPNEQFF.

This clonotype was observed at least ten times. The genes are TRBV4-1 and TRBJ1-1; TRBD1 matches 11 bases. In germline, CDR1 is MGHRA, CDR2 YSYEKL. J was trimmed by 3 bases and V by 5 bases; bases with no gene match: 2. This CDR3 region has 14 residues. The CDR3 DNA is TGCGCCAGCAGCTTGGGACAGGGGGACACTGAAGCTTTCTTT. This translates into CASSLGQGDTEAFF.

This clonotype was seen a handful of times. The chain is built from TRBV5-6 and TRBJ2-3, with 7 positions matching TRBD1. Germline V lookup: CDR1 SGHDT, CDR2 YYEEEE. This CDR3 contains 16 residues. V trimming: 0 bases; J trimming: 3 bases; junction bases outside the gene matches: 7. CDR3 DNA: TGTGCCAGCAGCTTGGCAACGGGACAGATTACAGATACGCAGTATTTT. The encoded protein is CASSLATGQITDTQYF.

The genes are TRBV4-1 and TRBJ2-6; 8 nucleotides match TRBD1. CDR1 MGHRA and CDR2 YSYEKL come from the germline V gene. The length of the CDR3 is 18 residues. Trimming at V came to 1 base and at J to 0 bases, leaving 5 bases not matched to a gene. The CDR3 here is CASSQGTGSVSGANVLTF. In DNA, the CDR3 is TGCGCCAGCAGCCAAGGGACAGGGTCCGTCTCTGGGGCCAACGTCCTGACTTTC.